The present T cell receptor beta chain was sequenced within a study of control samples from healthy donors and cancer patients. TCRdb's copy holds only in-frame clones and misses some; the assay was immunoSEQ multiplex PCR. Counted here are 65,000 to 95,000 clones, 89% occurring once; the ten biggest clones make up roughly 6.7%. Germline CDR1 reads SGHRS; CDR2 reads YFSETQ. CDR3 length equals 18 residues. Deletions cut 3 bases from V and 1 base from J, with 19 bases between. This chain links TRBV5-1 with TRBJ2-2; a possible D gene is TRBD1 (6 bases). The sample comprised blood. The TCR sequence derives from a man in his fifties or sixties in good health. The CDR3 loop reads CASSSQGSSVLNTGELFF. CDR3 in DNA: TGCGCCAGCAGCTCACAGGGATCTTCGGTCTTGAACACCGGGGAGCTGTTTTTT.